The present TCR beta chain was sequenced within a study of shared clonotypes between healthy human individuals. The CDR3 totals 14 residues. Germline V gives CDR1 SGHDT, CDR2 YYEEEE. The V end was cut by 4 bases, the J end by 6 bases, with 17 bases between. About this clone: Its specificity is unknown.

General observations from the study: Shared across several donors were around 5% of the naive CD4 clonotypes. Non-shared clonotypes displayed generation probabilities falling below those of clonotypes present in all four donors.

Over several immunoSEQ plates, each subset's genomic DNA was distributed in even portions. TCRdb keeps only in-frame clones here, not all; method: immunoSEQ multiplex PCR. The top ten clones hold about 1.5% of a sample with about 1 million clones, under 80% of them seen once. The origin of this receptor is a man between 18 and 35 years old in good health. The material sequenced was memory CD4+ T cells sorted from blood. Regarding subset: CD45RA-negative fraction. The chain is built from TRBV5-6 and TRBJ2-7, with D maybe TRBD1 (6 bases). For the CDR3, the DNA is TGTGCCAGCAGCAAACTTGCACAGGGATCCGAGCAGTACTTC. This encodes CASSKLAQGSEQYF.